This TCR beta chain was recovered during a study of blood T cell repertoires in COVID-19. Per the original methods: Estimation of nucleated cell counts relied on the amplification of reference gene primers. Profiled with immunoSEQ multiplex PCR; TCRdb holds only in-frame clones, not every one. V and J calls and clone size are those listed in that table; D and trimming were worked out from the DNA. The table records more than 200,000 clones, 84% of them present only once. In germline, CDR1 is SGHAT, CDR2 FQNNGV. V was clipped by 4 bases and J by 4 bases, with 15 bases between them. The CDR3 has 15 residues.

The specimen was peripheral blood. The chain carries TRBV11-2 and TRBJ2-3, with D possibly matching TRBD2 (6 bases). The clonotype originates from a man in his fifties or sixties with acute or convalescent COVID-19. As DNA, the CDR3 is TGTGCCAGCAGCTACCTCAGGTCGGGGGCAGATACGCAGTATTTT. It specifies CASSYLRSGADTQYF.